Listed below are T cell receptor beta chains from one sample, sequenced in a study of blood T cell repertoires in COVID-19. Libraries were prepared by immunoSEQ multiplex PCR; TCRdb keeps only in-frame clonotypes and omits some of them. The table shows more than 95,000 clones, with roughly 90% occurring only once. Sequencing input: peripheral blood. The receptors shown here come from a human donor in a cohort sampled during active COVID-19. Each CDR3 is given with its conserved first and last residue. The order of the fields is J gene, clone size, D gene, V gene, CDR3 protein, CDR3 DNA. D genes are given only for firm matches. Part of the rows lack a size; the others show once, few, many or a class for expanded clones.

>TRBJ2-7|.|TRBD1|TRBV2
CASRPTDRVSVEQYF
TGTGCCAGCAGACCCACGGACAGGGTGAGCGTCGAGCAGTACTTC
>TRBJ1-2|.|.|TRBV6-5
CASSPETDFYGYTF
TGTGCCAGCAGTCCTGAGACAGATTTCTATGGCTACACCTTC
>TRBJ2-7|.|TRBD2|TRBV7-2
CASSLTSGKDFEQYF
TGTGCCAGCAGCTTGACTAGCGGGAAAGACTTCGAGCAGTACTTC
>TRBJ2-3|.|.|TRBV14
CASSPLRGSRTDTQYF
TGTGCCAGCAGCCCCCTACGGGGGAGTCGAACAGATACGCAGTATTTT
>TRBJ2-5|once|.|TRBV7-8
CASGVREAEIQETQYF
TGTGCTTCGGGAGTAAGAGAAGCGGAGATACAAGAGACCCAGTACTTC
>TRBJ2-1|few|TRBD2|TRBV6-1
CASSEMGPGGGYNEQFF
TGTGCCAGCAGTGAAATGGGGCCGGGAGGGGGGTACAATGAGCAGTTCTTC
>TRBJ2-2|.|TRBD2|TRBV7-9
CASSLIGDSGKRNTGELFF
TGTGCCAGCAGCTTAATCGGGGATAGCGGGAAGAGAAACACCGGGGAGCTGTTTTTT
>TRBJ1-5|.|.|TRBV27
CASSTSTGMVGNQPQHF
TGTGCCAGCAGTACGTCCACAGGGATGGTTGGCAATCAGCCCCAGCATTTT
>TRBJ2-7|.|TRBD1|TRBV18
CASSLRQGAYEQYF
TGTGCCAGCTCACTCAGACAGGGTGCCTACGAGCAGTACTTC
>TRBJ2-7|.|TRBD1|TRBV28
CASRPRDRPYEQYF
TGTGCCAGCAGGCCGAGGGACAGACCCTACGAGCAGTACTTC
>TRBJ1-6|.|TRBD1|TRBV25-1
CASSELTGGNSPLHF
TGTGCCAGCAGTGAGCTGACAGGGGGCAATTCACCCCTCCACTTT
>TRBJ2-1|few|.|TRBV2
CASSEDSSSYNEQFF
TGTGCCAGCAGTGAAGATTCGAGCTCCTACAATGAGCAGTTCTTC
>TRBJ2-2|.|.|TRBV3-1/TRBV3-2
CASSQERGATGELFF
TGTGCCAGCAGCCAAGAACGGGGGGCCACCGGGGAGCTGTTTTTT
>TRBJ1-1|.|.|TRBV10-3
CAISEAAGVTEAFF
TGTGCCATCAGTGAGGCGGCAGGGGTGACTGAAGCTTTCTTT
>TRBJ1-2|.|.|TRBV27
CASSPYGGYGYTF
TGTGCCAGCAGCCCATACGGGGGCTATGGCTACACCTTC
>TRBJ2-5|few|.|TRBV7-6
CASSNPQGIQETQYF
TGTGCCAGCAGCAACCCCCAGGGAATTCAAGAGACCCAGTACTTC
>TRBJ2-1|.|TRBD2|TRBV20-1
CSASLGSGEQFF
TGCAGTGCTAGTCTTGGTAGCGGGGAGCAGTTCTTC
>TRBJ1-5|once|TRBD1|TRBV28
CASRLDRAYSNQPQHF
TGTGCCAGCAGACTGGACAGGGCGTATAGCAATCAGCCCCAGCATTTT
>TRBJ2-5|.|.|TRBV15
CATSRQGGETQYF
TGTGCCACCAGCAGACAGGGAGGAGAGACCCAGTACTTC
>TRBJ2-5|.|.|TRBV4-1
CASSQVVSGGSGQETQYF
TGCGCCAGCAGCCAAGTGGTGTCAGGGGGGTCGGGCCAAGAGACCCAGTACTTC
>TRBJ2-2|once|TRBD2|TRBV9
CASSGRLAGSAGELFF
TGTGCCAGCAGCGGGCGACTAGCGGGGTCCGCCGGGGAGCTGTTTTTT
>TRBJ2-2|.|.|TRBV21-1
CASSGRLAGGPSGTGELFF
TGTGCCAGCAGCGGAAGACTAGCGGGAGGGCCATCGGGCACCGGGGAGCTGTTTTTT
>TRBJ2-3|.|.|TRBV28
CASSLLASTDTQYF
TGTGCCAGCAGTCTACTCGCAAGCACAGATACGCAGTATTTT
>TRBJ2-7|.|TRBD2|TRBV5-1
CASSGGLATVGEQYF
TGCGCCAGCAGCGGGGGACTAGCTACAGTTGGCGAGCAGTACTTC
>TRBJ2-3|.|TRBD2|TRBV29-1
CSALRGRVDTQYF
TGCAGCGCCCTCCGGGGGAGGGTGGATACGCAGTATTTT
>TRBJ2-1|.|.|TRBV25-1
CASSDPGGGGLNYNEQFF
TGTGCCAGCAGTGATCCCGGGGGAGGAGGGTTGAACTACAATGAGCAGTTCTTC
>TRBJ2-7|once|TRBD2|TRBV15
CATSRDGLAGGANTYEQYF
TGTGCCACCAGCAGAGACGGACTAGCGGGAGGCGCCAATACCTACGAGCAGTACTTC
>TRBJ2-7|once|.|TRBV9
CASSVELASGEQYF
TGTGCCAGCAGCGTAGAGCTAGCCTCCGGCGAGCAGTACTTC
>TRBJ1-4|.|.|TRBV19
CASKNIATNEKLFF
TGTGCCAGTAAGAACATTGCAACTAATGAAAAACTGTTTTTT
>TRBJ2-2|.|TRBD2|TRBV10-3
CAISDSSGRAITGELFF
TGTGCCATCAGTGACTCTAGCGGGAGGGCTATCACCGGGGAGCTGTTTTTT
>TRBJ1-5|.|.|TRBV19
CASSMGAKYQPQHF
TGTGCCAGTAGTATGGGGGCGAAGTATCAGCCCCAGCATTTT
>TRBJ1-1|.|.|TRBV24-1
CATSAGGLLASTEAFF
TGTGCCACCAGCGCGGGGGGGCTCCTCGCGAGCACTGAAGCTTTCTTT
>TRBJ2-6|.|TRBD1|TRBV3-1/TRBV3-2
CASSQVTGQASSGANVLTF
TGTGCCAGCAGCCAAGTAACGGGACAGGCCTCATCTGGGGCCAACGTCCTGACTTTC
>TRBJ2-7|.|.|TRBV10-2
CASSDSRQSSYEQYF
TGCGCCAGCAGTGATAGTCGACAGTCCTCCTACGAGCAGTACTTC
>TRBJ1-5|.|.|TRBV4-1
CASSLDSGNQPQHF
TGCGCCAGCAGCCTTGACAGTGGGAATCAGCCCCAGCATTTT
>TRBJ2-2|.|.|TRBV7-3
CASSSDTNTGELFF
TGTGCCAGCAGCTCGGACACCAACACCGGGGAGCTGTTTTTT
>TRBJ2-3|once|.|TRBV19
CASSIGWQTDTQYF
TGTGCCAGTAGTATAGGTTGGCAGACAGATACGCAGTATTTT
>TRBJ2-3|.|TRBD1|TRBV7-3
CASSSQGVDTDTQYF
TGTGCCAGCAGCTCACAGGGGGTGGACACAGATACGCAGTATTTT
>TRBJ1-6|many|.|TRBV5-1
CASSWTGDNSPLHF
TGCGCCAGCAGCTGGACTGGAGATAATTCACCCCTCCACTTT
>TRBJ2-1|.|TRBD1|TRBV19
CASSRGQPSLNEQFF
TGTGCCAGTAGTAGGGGACAGCCGAGTCTTAATGAGCAGTTCTTC
>TRBJ2-7|.|TRBD2|TRBV28
CATALRTSGRERYF
TGTGCCACAGCCCTAAGGACTAGCGGGAGAGAAAGGTACTTC
>TRBJ2-3|.|TRBD2|TRBV4-1
CASSQDPGLASDTQYF
TGCGCCAGCAGCCAAGATCCGGGACTAGCGTCAGATACGCAGTATTTT
>TRBJ1-1|.|TRBD1|TRBV10-3
CAISPQGAAEAFF
TGTGCCATCAGCCCACAGGGGGCGGCTGAAGCTTTCTTT
>TRBJ2-5|.|TRBD1|TRBV15
CATSRGPGQVDQETQYF
TGTGCCACCAGCAGAGGGCCGGGACAGGTCGACCAAGAGACCCAGTACTTC
>TRBJ2-2|.|TRBD2|TRBV6-1
CASSVTGTTYTGELFF
TGTGCCAGCAGTGTTACCGGGACTACTTACACCGGGGAGCTGTTTTTT
>TRBJ1-5|.|.|TRBV7-9
CASSLGPHQPQHF
TGTGCCAGCAGCTTAGGGCCCCATCAGCCCCAGCATTTT
>TRBJ1-2|.|.|TRBV10-3
CAISALQLSFNYGYTF
TGTGCCATCAGTGCTTTACAGCTTTCCTTTAACTATGGCTACACCTTC
>TRBJ1-2|.|.|TRBV3-1/TRBV3-2
CASTPRTVSNYGYTF
TGTGCCAGCACCCCTCGGACAGTGAGTAACTATGGCTACACCTTC
>TRBJ1-1|many|.|TRBV9
CASSVGPAVNTEAFF
TGTGCCAGCAGCGTAGGCCCGGCGGTGAACACTGAAGCTTTCTTT
>TRBJ2-4|.|.|TRBV15
CATTWGVENIQYF
TGTGCCACCACGTGGGGGGTGGAAAACATTCAGTACTTC
>TRBJ1-1|.|TRBD1|TRBV3-1/TRBV3-2
CASGTGSTNTEAFF
TGTGCTAGCGGGACAGGTTCGACGAACACTGAAGCTTTCTTT
>TRBJ2-7|.|.|TRBV5-4
CASSFRSGLSGEQYF
TGTGCCAGCAGCTTCCGAAGCGGGTTATCTGGCGAGCAGTACTTC